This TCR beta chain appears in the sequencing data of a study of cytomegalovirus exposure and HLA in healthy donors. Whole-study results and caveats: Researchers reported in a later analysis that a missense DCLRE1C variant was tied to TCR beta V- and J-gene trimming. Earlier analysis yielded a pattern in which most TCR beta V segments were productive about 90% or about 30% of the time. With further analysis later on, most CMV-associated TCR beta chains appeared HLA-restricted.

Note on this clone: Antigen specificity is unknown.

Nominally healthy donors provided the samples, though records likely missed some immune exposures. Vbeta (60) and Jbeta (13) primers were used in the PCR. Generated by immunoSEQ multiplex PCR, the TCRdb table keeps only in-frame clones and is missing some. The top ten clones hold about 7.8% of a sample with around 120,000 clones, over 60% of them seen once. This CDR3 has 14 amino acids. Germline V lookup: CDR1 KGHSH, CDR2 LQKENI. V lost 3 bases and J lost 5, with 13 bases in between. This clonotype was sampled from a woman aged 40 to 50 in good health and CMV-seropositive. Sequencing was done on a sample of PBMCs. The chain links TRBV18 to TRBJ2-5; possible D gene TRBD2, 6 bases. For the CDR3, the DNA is TGTGCCAGCTCACCGGCGGGGCCGGGGGAGACCCAGTACTTC. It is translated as CASSPAGPGETQYF.